This entry describes one T cell receptor (beta chain). The V gene lost 6 bases and the J gene lost 0 bases, with 15 bases spanning the gap. The CDR3 spans 16 residues. Germline V gene data show CDR1 as MNHEY and CDR2 as SVGEGT. The authors ran a second PCR of 7 to 11 cycles using a sample-barcoded 5' primer and a J-beta primer mix. Each cDNA was tagged by a template-switch adaptor containing 12 random nucleotides. TCRdb re-called the 5' RACE reads through MiXCR, storing one row per CDR3 protein. The sample contains hundreds of thousands of distinct CDR3 sequences, more than 25% of which appear only once. The sample is drawn from a study of blood T cells in healthy people across ages. These same data were also listed under a study on T cells of mothers and their children. From that study: Researchers put all of the extracted RNA into cDNA synthesis, using about 1.4 ug per 15 ul. Overlap in related mother-child pairs always slightly exceeded unrelated pairs, never significantly.

The sequenced material came from blood. The rearrangement joins TRBV6-2 or TRBV6-3 to TRBJ2-1; D assignment may be TRBD1 or TRBD2 (5 bases each). This clonotype was sampled from a boy aged 5-17 years in good health. The CDR3: CASRKSAGSSYNEQFF. The CDR3 nucleotides read TGTGCCAGCAGAAAGAGTGCAGGGAGCTCCTACAATGAGCAGTTCTTC.